This T cell receptor beta chain is drawn from a study of radiotherapy plus CTLA-4 blockade in lung cancer. Deletions cut 2 bases from V and 7 bases from J, with 17 bases between. From germline, CDR1 is SGHTA and CDR2 FQGTGA. The CDR3 has 16 amino acids. This table comes from immunoSEQ multiplex PCR, and its TCRdb copy is limited to in-frame clones, with some not included. The sample includes tens of thousands of clones, 65% to 85% of them seen just once. Source: peripheral blood, taken from a patient treated with radiotherapy plus ipilimumab. This chain joins TRBV7-3 and TRBJ2-2; D is possibly TRBD2 (6 bases). The TCR comes from a human donor with non-small cell lung cancer who had stable disease on radiotherapy plus ipilimumab. CDR3 in DNA: TGTGCCAGCAGCTTAGGGGGACTGAACCAGGGCGGGGAGCTGTTTTTT. It yields the protein CASSLGGLNQGGELFF.